Described below is a single T cell receptor (beta chain) sequence and its context. The antigen remains unidentified. The sample belongs to a study of cytomegalovirus exposure and HLA in healthy donors. CDR1 and CDR2 from the germline V gene are ENHRY and SYGVKD. Trimming took 2 bases from V and 1 from J; bases not matched to a gene: 8. The CDR3 runs 16 residues. The study's findings and limits: Subsequent analysis found a tendency for first-cohort TCR clusters to co-occur within the 95 to 150 validation repertoires. Both high specificity and high sensitivity reportedly marked the classifier's diagnosis of cytomegalovirus status. A list of around 160 TCR beta chains associated with cytomegalovirus was given.

Assay used: immunoSEQ multiplex PCR; TCRdb lists only in-frame clones, some missing. The sample lists 100,000 to 120,000 clones; 90% to 96% were seen once. Donors were drawn from the roughly 120-subject validation cohort, separate from the approximately 640-subject first cohort. The sample comprised PBMCs. The rearrangement uses TRBV10-3 and TRBJ2-7; 7 nucleotides match TRBD1. The origin of this receptor is a woman between 18 and 30 years old in good health and CMV-seronegative. The CDR3: CAISETGTVNSYEQYF. Written as DNA, the CDR3 is TGTGCCATCAGTGAGACAGGGACAGTTAATTCCTACGAGCAGTACTTC.